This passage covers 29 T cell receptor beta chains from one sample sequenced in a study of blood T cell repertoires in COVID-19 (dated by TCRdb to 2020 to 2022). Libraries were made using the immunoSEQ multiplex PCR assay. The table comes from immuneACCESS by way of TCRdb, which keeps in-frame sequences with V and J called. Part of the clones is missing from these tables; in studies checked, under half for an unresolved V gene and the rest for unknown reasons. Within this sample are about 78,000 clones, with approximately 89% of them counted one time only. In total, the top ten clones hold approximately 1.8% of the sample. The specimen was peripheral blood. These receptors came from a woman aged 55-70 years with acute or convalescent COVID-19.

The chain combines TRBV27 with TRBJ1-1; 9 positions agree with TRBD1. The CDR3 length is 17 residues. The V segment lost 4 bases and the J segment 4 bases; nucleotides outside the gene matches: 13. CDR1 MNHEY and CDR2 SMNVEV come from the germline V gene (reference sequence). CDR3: CASSSMRSGQGGTEAFF. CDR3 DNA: TGTGCCAGCAGTTCAATGCGTTCGGGACAGGGTGGCACTGAAGCTTTCTTT.

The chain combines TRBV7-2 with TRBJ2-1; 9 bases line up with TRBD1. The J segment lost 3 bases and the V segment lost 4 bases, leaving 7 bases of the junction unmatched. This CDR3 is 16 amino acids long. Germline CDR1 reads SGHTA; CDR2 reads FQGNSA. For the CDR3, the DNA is TGTGCCAGCAGCTCAACGACAGGGGGGCACTACAATGAGCAGTTCTTC. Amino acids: CASSSTTGGHYNEQFF.

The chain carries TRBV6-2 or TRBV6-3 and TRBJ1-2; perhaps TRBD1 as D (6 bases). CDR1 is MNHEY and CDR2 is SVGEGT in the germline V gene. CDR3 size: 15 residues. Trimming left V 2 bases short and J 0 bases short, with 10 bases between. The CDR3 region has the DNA TGTGCCAGCAGTTACGGACAGCTAGCTAACTATGGCTACACCTTC. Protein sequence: CASSYGQLANYGYTF.

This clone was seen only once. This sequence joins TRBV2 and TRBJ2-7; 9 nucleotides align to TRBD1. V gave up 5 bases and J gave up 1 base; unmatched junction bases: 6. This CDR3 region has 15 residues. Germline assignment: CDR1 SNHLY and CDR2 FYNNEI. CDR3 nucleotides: TGTGCCAGCAGTAAACAGGGGGCGCGATCCTACGAGCAGTACTTC. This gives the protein CASSKQGARSYEQYF.

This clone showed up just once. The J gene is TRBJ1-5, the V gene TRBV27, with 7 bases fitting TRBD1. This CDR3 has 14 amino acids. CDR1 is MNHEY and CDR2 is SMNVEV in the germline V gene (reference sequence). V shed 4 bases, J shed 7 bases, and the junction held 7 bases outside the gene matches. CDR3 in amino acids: CASSWTGIGQPQHF. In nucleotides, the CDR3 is TGTGCCAGCAGTTGGACAGGAATCGGGCAGCCCCAGCATTTT.

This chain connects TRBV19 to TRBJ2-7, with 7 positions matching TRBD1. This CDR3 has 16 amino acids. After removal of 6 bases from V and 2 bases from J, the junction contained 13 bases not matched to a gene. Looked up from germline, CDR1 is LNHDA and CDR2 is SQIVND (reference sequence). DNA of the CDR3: TGTGCCAGTAGCGCAACTCGGGACAGCCTCACCTACGAGCAGTACTTC. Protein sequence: CASSATRDSLTYEQYF.

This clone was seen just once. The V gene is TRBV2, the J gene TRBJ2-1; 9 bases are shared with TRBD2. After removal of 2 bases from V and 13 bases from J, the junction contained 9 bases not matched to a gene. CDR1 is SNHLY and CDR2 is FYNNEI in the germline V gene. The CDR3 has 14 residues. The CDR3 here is CASSERLAGGPQFF. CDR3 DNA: TGTGCCAGCAGTGAACGACTGGCGGGGGGGCCCCAGTTCTTC.

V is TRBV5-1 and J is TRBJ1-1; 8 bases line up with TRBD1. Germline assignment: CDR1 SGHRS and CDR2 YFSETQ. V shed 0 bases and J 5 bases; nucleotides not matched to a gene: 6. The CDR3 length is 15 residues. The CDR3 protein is CASSLGQGAVTEAFF. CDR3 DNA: TGCGCCAGCAGCTTGGGTCAGGGGGCGGTAACTGAAGCTTTCTTT.

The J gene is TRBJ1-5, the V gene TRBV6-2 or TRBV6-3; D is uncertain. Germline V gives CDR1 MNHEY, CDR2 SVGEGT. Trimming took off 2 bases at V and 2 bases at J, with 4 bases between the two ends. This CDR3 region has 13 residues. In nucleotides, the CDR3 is TGTGCCAGCAGTTACAGAGGCAATCAGCCCCAGCATTTT. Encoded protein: CASSYRGNQPQHF.

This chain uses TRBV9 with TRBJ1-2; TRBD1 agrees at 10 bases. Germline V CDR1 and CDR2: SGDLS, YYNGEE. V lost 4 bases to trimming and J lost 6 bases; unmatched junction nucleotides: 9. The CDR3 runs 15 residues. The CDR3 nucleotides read TGTGCCAGCAGCCCCCGGGACAGGGGAAAGGATGGCTACACCTTC. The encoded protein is CASSPRDRGKDGYTF.

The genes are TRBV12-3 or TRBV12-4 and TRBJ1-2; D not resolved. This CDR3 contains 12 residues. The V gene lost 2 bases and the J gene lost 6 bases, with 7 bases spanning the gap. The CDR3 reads CASSLIPNGYTF. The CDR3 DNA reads TGTGCCAGCAGTTTAATCCCTAATGGCTACACCTTC.

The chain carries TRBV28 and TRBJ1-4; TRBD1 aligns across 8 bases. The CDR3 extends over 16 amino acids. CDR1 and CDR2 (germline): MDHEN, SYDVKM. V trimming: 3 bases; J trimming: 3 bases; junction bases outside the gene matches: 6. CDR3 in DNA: TGTGCCAGCAGTTTTCAGGGGGCGGTTCCTAATGAAAAACTGTTTTTT. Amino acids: CASSFQGAVPNEKLFF.

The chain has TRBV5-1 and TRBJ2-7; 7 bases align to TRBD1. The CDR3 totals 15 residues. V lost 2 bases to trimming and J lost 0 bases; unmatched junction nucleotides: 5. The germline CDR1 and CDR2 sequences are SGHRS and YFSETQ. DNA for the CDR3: TGCGCCAGCAGCTTTTTAGGGGGCAACTCCTACGAGCAGTACTTC. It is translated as CASSFLGGNSYEQYF.

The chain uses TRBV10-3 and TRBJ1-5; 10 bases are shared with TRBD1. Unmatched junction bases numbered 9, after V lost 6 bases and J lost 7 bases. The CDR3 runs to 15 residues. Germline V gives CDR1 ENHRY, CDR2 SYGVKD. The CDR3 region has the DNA TGTGCCATCAGCGGGACAGGGGATTTAGGACAGCCCCAGCATTTT. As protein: CAISGTGDLGQPQHF.

CDR3 amino acids: CASTKTGTGQLYEQYF. CDR3 nucleotide sequence: TGTGCCAGTACCAAAACCGGGACAGGACAGCTCTACGAGCAGTACTTC. The chain uses TRBV19 and TRBJ2-7; 8 nucleotides agree with TRBD1. Germline V lookup: CDR1 LNHDA, CDR2 SQIVND (reference sequence). The CDR3 is made up of 16 amino acids. Germline trimming cut 7 bases from V and 3 bases from J; bases unmatched to any gene: 14.

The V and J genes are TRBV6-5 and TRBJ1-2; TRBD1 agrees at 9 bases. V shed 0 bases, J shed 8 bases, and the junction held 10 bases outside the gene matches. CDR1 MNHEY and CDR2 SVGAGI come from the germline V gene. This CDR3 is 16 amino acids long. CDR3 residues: CASSYSDPGQGGGYTF. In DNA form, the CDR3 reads TGTGCCAGCAGTTACTCGGATCCGGGACAGGGAGGCGGCTACACCTTC.

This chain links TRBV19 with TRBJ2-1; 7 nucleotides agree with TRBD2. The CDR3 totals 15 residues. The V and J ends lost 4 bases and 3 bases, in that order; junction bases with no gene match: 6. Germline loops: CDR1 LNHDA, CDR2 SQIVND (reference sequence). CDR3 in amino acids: CASSRPTSYYNEQFF. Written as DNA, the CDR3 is TGTGCCAGTAGTAGACCGACTAGCTACTACAATGAGCAGTTCTTC. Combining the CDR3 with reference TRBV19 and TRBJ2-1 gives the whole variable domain DGGITQSPKYLFRKEGQNVTLSCEQNLNHDAMYWYRQDPGQGLRLIYYSQIVNDFQKGDIAEGYSVSREKKESFPLTVTSAQKNPTAFYLCASSRPTSYYNEQFFGPGTRLTVL.

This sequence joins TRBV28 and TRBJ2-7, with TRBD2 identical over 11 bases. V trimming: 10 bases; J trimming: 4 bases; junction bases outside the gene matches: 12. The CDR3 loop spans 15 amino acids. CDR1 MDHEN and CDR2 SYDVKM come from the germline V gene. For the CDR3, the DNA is TGTGCCACCGCGTTCTTAGCGGGAGGGTCGTACGAGCAGTACTTC. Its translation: CATAFLAGGSYEQYF.

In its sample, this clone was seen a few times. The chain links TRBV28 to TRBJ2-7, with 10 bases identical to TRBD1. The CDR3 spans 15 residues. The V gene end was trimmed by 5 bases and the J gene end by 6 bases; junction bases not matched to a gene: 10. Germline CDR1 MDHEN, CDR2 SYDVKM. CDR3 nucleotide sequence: TGTGCCAGCAGTACACCGGGACAGGGGCAGCGCGAGCAGTACTTC. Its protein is CASSTPGQGQREQYF.

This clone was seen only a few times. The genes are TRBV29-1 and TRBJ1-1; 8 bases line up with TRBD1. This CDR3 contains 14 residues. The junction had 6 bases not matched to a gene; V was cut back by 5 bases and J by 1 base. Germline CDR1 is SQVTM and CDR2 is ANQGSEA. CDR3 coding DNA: TGCAGCGTTTCCAGGGGGCTGGGGAACACTGAAGCTTTCTTT. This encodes CSVSRGLGNTEAFF.

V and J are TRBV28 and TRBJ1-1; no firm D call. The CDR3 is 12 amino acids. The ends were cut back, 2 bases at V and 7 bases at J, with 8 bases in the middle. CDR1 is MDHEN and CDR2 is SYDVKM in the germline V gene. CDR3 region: CASSLAGVEAFF. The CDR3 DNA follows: TGTGCCAGCAGTTTAGCGGGAGTTGAAGCTTTCTTT.

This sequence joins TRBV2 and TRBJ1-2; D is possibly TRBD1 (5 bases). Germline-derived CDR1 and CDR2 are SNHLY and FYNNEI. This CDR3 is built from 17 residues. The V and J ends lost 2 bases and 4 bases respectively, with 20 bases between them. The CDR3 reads CASSESGHGIFSYGYTF. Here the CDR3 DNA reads TGTGCCAGCAGTGAATCAGGACACGGAATCTTTAGCTATGGCTACACCTTC.

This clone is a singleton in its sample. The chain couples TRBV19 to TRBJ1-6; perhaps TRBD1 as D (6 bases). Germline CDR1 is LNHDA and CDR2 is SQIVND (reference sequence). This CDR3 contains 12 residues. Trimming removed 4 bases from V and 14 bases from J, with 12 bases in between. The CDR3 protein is CASSTTGSSLHF. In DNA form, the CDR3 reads TGTGCCAGTAGTACCACAGGGAGCTCCCTCCACTTT.

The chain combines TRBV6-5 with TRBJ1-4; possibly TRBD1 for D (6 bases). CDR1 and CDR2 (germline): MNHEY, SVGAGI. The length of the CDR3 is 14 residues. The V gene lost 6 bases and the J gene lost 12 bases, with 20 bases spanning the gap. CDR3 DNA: TGTGCCAGCAGCCGGACAGCAACCTCAGGGGAACTGTTTTTT. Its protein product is CASSRTATSGELFF.

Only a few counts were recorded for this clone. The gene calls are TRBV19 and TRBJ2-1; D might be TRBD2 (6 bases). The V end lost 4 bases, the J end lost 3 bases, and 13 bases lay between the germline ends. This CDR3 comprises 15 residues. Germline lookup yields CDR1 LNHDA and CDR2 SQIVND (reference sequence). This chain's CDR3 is CASSKVSGRYNEQFF. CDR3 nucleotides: TGTGCCAGTAGTAAGGTTAGCGGCCGCTACAATGAGCAGTTCTTC.

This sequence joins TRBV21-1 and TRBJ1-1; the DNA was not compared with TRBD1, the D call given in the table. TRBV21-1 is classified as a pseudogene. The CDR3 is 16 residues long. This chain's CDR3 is CASSNAGQSRITEAFF. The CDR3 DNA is TGTGCCAGCAGCAACGCAGGGCAGAGCAGGATAACTGAAGCTTTCTTT.

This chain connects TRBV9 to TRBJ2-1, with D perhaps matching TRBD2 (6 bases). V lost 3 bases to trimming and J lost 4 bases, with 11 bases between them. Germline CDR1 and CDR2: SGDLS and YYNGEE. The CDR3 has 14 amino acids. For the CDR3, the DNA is TGTGCCAGCAGCGCTACGGGACTGTACAATGAGCAGTTCTTC. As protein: CASSATGLYNEQFF. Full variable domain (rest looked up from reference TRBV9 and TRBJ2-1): DSGVTQTPKHLITATGQRVTLRCSPRSGDLSVYWYQQSLDQGLQFLIQYYNGEERAKGNILERFSAQQFPDLHSELNLSSLELGDSALYFCASSATGLYNEQFFGPGTRLTVL.

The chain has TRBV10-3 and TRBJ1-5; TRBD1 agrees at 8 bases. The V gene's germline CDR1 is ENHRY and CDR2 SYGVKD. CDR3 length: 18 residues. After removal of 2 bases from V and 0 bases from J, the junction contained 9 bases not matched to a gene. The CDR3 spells CAISEGQGLGSSNQPQHF. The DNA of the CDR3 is TGTGCCATCAGTGAGGGACAGGGACTTGGGTCTAGCAATCAGCCCCAGCATTTT.

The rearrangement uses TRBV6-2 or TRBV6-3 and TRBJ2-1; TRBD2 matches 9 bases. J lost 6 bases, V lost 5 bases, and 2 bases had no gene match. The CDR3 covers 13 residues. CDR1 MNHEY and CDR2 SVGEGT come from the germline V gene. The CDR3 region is CASSTTSGNEQFF. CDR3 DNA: TGTGCCAGCAGTACGACTAGCGGCAATGAGCAGTTCTTC.